This TCR beta chain derives from a study of OX40 agonist ivuxolimab in advanced cancers. In the study overall: With a range of roughly 23 to 79, age averaged roughly 61 years, and 75% to 90% were male. Regarding the study as a whole: By week 6 at 0.1 to 3.0 mg/kg, blood CD4+ and CD8+ T cells had expanded clonally. Some nonresponders likewise displayed low normalized T-cell clonal expansion.

Germline lookup yields CDR1 SQVTM and CDR2 ANQGSEA. The CDR3 is 15 residues long. J gave up 0 bases and V 3 bases, and 6 bases lay outside the gene matches. For this clone: No antigen is known for it.

Clones were read by immunoSEQ multiplex PCR, and TCRdb kept only the in-frame ones, dropping some. The table shows tens of thousands of clones, with roughly 94% occurring only once. The chain couples TRBV29-1 to TRBJ2-7; 9 bases fit TRBD2. This clonotype originated in an adult with an advanced solid tumor such as melanoma, head and neck, liver or kidney cancer. Specimen: CD4+ or CD8+ T cells sorted from blood, collected in a trial of the OX40 agonist ivuxolimab. The CDR3 reads CSVEAPGLASYEQYF. For the CDR3, the DNA is TGCAGCGTTGAGGCACCGGGACTAGCCTCCTACGAGCAGTACTTC.